This T cell receptor beta chain emerged from a study of control samples from healthy donors and cancer patients (dated by TCRdb to about 2020). Notes on this clone: Its target antigen remains unknown. Within one base of it there is no much larger clone, and no base qualities were kept.

Receptor amplification or capture employed the immunoSEQ multiplex PCR assay. The immuneACCESS repertoire file appears here via TCRdb, limited to in-frame rearrangements. These files lack a portion of the clones; in checked studies, under half of the deficit traces to unresolved V genes, and the cause of the others is not known. The sample data list 95,000 to 130,000 clones, and approximately 90% of these were observed just once. Clones ranked in the top ten supply around 1.1% of the sample. The CDR3 sequence holds 17 residues, the cysteine and phenylalanine included. The retained sequence is limited to the CDR3, 51 bases, with the frame set at the first base.

Recombination connected TRBV21-1 to TRBJ2-5. TRBV21-1 is a pseudogene locus. Material: PBMCs. This receptor was identified in a woman aged 45-65 years with colorectal cancer. The DNA sequence reads TGTGCCAGCAGCAAACGACGGATCACACCGTACCAAGAGACCCAGTACTTC. This codes for CASSKRRITPYQETQYF.